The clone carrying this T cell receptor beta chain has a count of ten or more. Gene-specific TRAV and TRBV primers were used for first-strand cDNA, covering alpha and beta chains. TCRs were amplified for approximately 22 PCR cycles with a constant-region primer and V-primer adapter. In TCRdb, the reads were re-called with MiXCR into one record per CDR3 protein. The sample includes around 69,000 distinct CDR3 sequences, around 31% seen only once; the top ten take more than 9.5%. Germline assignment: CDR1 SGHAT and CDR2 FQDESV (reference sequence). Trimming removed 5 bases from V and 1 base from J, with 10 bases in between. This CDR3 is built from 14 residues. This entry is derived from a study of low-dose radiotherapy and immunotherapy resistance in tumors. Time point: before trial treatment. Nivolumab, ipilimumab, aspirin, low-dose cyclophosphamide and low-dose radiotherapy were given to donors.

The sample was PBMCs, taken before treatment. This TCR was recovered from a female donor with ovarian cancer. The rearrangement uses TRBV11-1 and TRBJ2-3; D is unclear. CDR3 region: CASSPGYRTDTQYF. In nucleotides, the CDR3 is TGTGCCAGCAGCCCGGGCTACCGCACAGATACGCAGTATTTT.